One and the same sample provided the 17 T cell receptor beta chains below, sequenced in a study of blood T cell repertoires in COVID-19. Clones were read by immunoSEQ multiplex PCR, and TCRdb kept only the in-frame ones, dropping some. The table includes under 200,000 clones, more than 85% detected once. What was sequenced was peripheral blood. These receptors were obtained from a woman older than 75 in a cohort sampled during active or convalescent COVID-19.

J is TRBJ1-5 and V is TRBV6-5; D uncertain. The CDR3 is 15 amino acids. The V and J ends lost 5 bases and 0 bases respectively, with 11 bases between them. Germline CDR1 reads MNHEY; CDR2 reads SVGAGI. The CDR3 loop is CASSRRRSSNQPQHF. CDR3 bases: TGTGCCAGCAGTCGGAGGAGGTCTAGCAATCAGCCCCAGCATTTT.

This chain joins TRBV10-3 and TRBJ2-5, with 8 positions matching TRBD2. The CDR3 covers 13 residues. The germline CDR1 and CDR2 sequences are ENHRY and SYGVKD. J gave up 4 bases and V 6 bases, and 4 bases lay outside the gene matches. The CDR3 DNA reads TGTGCCATCAGCCCCGGGAGGGGAGAGACCCAGTACTTC. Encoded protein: CAISPGRGETQYF.

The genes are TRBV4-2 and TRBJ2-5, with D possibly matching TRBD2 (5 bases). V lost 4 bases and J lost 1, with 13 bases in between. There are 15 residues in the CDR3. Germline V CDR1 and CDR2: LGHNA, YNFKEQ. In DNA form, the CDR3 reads TGTGCCAGCAGCCTCCTCAGCGGAGGCCAAGAGACCCAGTACTTC. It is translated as CASSLLSGGQETQYF.

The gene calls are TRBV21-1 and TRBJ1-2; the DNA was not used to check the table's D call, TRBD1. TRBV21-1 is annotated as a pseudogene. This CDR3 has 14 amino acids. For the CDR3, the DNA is TGTGCCGGCCAAGGGGCAGGATGGGGAAACGGCTACACCTTC. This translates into CAGQGAGWGNGYTF.

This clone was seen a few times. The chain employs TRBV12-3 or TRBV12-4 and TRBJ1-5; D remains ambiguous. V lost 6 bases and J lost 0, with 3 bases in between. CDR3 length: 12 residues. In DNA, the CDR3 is TGTGCCAGCAGATATAGCAATCAGCCCCAGCATTTT. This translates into CASRYSNQPQHF.

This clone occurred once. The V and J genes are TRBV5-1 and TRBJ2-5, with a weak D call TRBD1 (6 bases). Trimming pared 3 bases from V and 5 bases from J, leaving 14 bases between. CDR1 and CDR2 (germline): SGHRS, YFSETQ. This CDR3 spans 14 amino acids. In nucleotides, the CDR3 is TGCGCCAGCAGCTCGCCAGGGGCCTCGGAGACCCAGTACTTC. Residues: CASSSPGASETQYF.

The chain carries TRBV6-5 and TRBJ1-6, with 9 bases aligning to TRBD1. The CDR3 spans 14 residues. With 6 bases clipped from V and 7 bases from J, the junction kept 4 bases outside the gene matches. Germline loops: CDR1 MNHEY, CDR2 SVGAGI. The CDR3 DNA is TGTGCCAGCAGGGGACAGGGTACCAATTCACCCCTCCACTTT. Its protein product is CASRGQGTNSPLHF.

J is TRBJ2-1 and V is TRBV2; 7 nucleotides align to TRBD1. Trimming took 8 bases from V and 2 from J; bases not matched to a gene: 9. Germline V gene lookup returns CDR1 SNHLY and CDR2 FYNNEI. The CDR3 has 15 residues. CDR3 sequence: CASVPTGSTYNEQFF. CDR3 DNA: TGTGCCAGCGTCCCGACAGGGTCAACCTACAATGAGCAGTTCTTC.

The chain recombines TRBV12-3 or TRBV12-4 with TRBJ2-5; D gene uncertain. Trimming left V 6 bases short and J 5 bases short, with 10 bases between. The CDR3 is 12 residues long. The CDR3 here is CASSPSPETQYF. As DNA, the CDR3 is TGTGCCAGCAGCCCTTCTCCCGAGACCCAGTACTTC.

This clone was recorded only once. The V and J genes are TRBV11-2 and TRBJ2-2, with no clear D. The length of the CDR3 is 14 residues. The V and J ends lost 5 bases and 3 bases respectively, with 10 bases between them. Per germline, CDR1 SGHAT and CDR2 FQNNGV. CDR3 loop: CASSPGPDTGELFF. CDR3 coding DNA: TGTGCCAGCAGCCCCGGTCCCGACACCGGGGAGCTGTTTTTT. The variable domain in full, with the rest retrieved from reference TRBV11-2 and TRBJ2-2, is EAGVAQSPRYKIIEKRQSVAFWCNPISGHATLYWYQQILGQGPKLLIQFQNNGVVDDSQLPKDRFSAERLKGVDSTLKIQPAKLEDSAVYLCASSPGPDTGELFFGEGSRLTVL.

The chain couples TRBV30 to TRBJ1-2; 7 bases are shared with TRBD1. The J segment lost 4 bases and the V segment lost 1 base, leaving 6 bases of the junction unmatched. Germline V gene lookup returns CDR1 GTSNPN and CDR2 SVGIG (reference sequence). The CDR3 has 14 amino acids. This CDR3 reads CAWSEQGKGYGYTF. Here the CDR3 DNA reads TGTGCCTGGAGTGAACAGGGGAAGGGCTATGGCTACACCTTC.

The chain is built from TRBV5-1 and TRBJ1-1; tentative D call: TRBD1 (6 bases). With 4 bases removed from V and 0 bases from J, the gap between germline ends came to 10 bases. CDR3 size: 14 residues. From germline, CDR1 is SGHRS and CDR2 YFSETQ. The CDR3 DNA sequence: TGCGCCAGCAGCCCCGGGACAATGAACACTGAAGCTTTCTTT. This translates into CASSPGTMNTEAFF.

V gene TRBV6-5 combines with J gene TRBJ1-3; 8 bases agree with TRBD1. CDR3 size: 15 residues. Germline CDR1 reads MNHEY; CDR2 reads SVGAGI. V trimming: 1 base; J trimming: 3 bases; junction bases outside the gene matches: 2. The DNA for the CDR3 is TGTGCCAGCAGTTACTTCGGGACAGGTGGAAACACCATATATTTT. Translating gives CASSYFGTGGNTIYF.

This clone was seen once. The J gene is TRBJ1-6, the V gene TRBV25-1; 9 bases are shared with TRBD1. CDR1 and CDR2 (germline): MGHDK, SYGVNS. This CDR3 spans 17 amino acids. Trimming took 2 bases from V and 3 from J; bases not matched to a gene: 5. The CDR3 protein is CASSEDGTGYYNSPLHF. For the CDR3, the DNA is TGTGCCAGCAGTGAAGACGGGACAGGGTACTATAATTCACCCCTCCACTTT.

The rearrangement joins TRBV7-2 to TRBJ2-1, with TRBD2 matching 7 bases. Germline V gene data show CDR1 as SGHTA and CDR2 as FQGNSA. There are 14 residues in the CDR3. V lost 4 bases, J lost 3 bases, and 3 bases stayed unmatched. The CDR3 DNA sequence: TGTGCCAGCAGCTCCCAGCGGGACTACAATGAGCAGTTCTTC. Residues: CASSSQRDYNEQFF. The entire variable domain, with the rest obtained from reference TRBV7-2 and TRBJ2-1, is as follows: GAGVSQSPSNKVTEKGKDVELRCDPISGHTALYWYRQSLGQGLEFLIYFQGNSAPDKSGLPSDRFSAERTGGSVSTLTIQRTQQEDSAVYLCASSSQRDYNEQFFGPGTRLTVL.

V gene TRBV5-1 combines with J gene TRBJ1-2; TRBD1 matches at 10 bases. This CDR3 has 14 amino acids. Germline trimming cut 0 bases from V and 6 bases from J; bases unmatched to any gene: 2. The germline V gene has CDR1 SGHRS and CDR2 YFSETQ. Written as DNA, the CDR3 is TGCGCCAGCAGCTTGGGTGGACAGGGGGATGGCTACACCTTC. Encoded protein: CASSLGGQGDGYTF.

CDR3 amino acids: CASSLSQGNTEAFF. The CDR3 region has the DNA TGTGCCAGCAGTTTGTCGCAGGGGAACACTGAAGCTTTCTTT. The chain combines TRBV27 with TRBJ1-1; D perhaps matches TRBD1 (5 bases). Germline-derived CDR1 and CDR2 are MNHEY and SMNVEV (reference sequence). Trimming pared 3 bases from V and 1 base from J, leaving 9 bases between. This CDR3 has 14 amino acids.